This TCR beta chain was identified in a study of cytomegalovirus exposure and HLA in healthy donors. Both 60 Vbeta primers and 13 Jbeta primers went into the PCR. Sequencing used immunoSEQ multiplex PCR; TCRdb keeps in-frame clones, though not all of them. Of 150,000 or so clones listed, approximately 80% are singletons. Germline lookup yields CDR1 SEHNR and CDR2 FQNEAQ (reference sequence). With 5 bases clipped from V and 3 bases from J, the junction kept 16 bases outside the gene matches. This CDR3 spans 17 amino acids. The sample was PBMCs. This clonotype was sampled from a woman aged 45-60 years in good health and CMV-seropositive. The V gene is TRBV7-9, the J gene TRBJ2-7, with 7 bases lining up with TRBD1. The CDR3 region is CASSPRQGVLLGYEQYF. CDR3 in DNA: TGTGCCAGCAGCCCTCGACAGGGCGTTTTGTTGGGCTACGAGCAGTACTTC. The variable domain in full, with the rest retrieved from reference TRBV7-9 and TRBJ2-7, is DTGVSQNPRHKITKRGQNVTFRCDPISEHNRLYWYRQTLGQGPEFLTYFQNEAQLEKSRLLSDRFSAERPKGSFSTLEIQRTEQGDSAMYLCASSPRQGVLLGYEQYFGPGTRLTVT.